This T cell receptor beta chain was identified in a study of shared clonotypes between healthy human individuals. Donation came from healthy HIV-negative adults that had no recent acute infections or vaccinations. This clone was counted a single time. What it binds is unknown. It was across several immunoSEQ plates that each subset's genomic DNA was evenly split. TCRdb's table, derived via immunoSEQ multiplex PCR, lists solely in-frame clones and lacks some. The sample has 2 million to 3 million clones, more than 85% seen once. The study's findings and limits: With a handful of donors compared, roughly 5% of naive CD4 clonotypes were shared. The generation probabilities recorded for non-shared clonotypes fell below those of clonotypes shared by all four donors.

The clonotype was recovered from a man between 18 and 35 years old in good health. Some clones in this sample may be carry-over from other donors' samples. Specimen: naive CD4+ T cells from PBMCs. Subset meaning: CD45RA+ positively selected.

The CDR3 bases are TGTGCCAGCAGCTTAACCCCAGGGGGCGAGGGAGCTTTCTTT. It translates to CASSLTPGGEGAFF. This chain connects TRBV11-2 to TRBJ1-1, with 8 positions matching TRBD1. The CDR3 runs 14 residues. From germline, CDR1 is SGHAT and CDR2 FQNNGV. The V gene end was trimmed by 2 bases and the J gene end by 10 bases; junction bases not matched to a gene: 9.